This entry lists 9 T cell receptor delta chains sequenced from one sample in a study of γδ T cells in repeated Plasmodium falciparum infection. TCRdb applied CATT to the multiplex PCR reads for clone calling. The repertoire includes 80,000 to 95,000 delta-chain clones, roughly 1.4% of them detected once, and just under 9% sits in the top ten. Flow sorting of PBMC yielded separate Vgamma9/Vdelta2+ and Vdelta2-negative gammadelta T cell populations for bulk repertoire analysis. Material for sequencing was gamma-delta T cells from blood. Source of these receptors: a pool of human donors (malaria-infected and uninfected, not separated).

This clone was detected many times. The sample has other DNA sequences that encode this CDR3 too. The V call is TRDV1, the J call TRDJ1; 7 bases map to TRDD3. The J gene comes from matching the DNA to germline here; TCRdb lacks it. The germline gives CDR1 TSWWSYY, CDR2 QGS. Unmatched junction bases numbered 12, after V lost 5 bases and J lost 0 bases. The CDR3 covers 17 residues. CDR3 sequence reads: CALGKFSSGGYTDKLIF. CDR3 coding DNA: TGTGCTCTTGGGAAATTTTCCTCGGGGGGATACACCGATAAACTCATCTTT.

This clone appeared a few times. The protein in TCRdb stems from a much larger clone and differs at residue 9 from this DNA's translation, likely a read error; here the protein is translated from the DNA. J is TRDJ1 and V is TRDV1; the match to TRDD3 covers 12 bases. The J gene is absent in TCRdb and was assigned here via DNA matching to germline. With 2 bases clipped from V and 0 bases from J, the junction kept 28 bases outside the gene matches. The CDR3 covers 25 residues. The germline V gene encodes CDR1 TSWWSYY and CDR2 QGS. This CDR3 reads CALGEIPPMSWVLGDTAYNTDKLIF. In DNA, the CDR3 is TGTGCTCTTGGGGAAATTCCCCCCATGAGTTGGGTACTGGGGGATACCGCCTACAACACCGATAAACTCATCTTT.

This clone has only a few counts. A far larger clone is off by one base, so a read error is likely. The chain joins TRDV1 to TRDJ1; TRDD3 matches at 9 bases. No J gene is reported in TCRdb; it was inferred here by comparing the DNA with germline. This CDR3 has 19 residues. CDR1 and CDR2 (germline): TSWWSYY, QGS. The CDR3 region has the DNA TGTGCTCTTGGGGAAAGGATGACTAGGGGGATACCGGCCACCGACAAACTCATCTTT. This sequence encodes CALGERMTRGIPATDKLIF.

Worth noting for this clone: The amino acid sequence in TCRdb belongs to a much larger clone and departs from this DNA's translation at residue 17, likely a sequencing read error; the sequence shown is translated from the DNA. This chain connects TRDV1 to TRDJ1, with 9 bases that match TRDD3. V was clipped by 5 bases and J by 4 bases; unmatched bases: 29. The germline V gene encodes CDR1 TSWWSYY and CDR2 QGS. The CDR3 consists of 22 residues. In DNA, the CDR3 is TGTGCTCTTGGGCCCCTGGAATTCCTTCGATCTATACTGGGGGACTACATCGATAAACTCATCTTT. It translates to CALGPLEFLRSILGDYIDKLIF.

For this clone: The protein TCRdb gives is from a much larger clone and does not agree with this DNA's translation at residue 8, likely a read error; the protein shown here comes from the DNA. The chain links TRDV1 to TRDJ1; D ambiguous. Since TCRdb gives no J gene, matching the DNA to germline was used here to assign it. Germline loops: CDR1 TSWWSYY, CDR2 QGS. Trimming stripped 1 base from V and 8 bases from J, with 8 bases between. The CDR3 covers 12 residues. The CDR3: CALGERGRKLIF. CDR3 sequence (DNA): TGTGCTCTTGGGGAACGGGGCCGCAAACTCATCTTT.

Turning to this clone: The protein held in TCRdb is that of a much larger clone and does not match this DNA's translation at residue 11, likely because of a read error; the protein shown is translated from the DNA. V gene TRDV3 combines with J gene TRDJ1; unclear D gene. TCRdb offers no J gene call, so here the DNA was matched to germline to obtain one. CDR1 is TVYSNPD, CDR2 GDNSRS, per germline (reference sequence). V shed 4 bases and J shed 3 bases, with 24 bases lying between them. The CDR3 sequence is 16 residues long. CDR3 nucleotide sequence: TGTGCCTGCCGTCCTCTTGTGACAAGGTACGCCGATAAACTCATCTTT. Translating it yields CACRPLVTRYADKLIF.

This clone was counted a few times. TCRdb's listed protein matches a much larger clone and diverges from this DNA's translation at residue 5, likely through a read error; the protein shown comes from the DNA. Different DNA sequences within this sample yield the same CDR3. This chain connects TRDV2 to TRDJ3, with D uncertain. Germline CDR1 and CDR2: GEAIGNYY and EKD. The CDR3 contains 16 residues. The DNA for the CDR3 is TGTGCTTGTGACGCCTTACTCTCCTGGGACACCCGACAGATGTTTTTC. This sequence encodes CACDALLSWDTRQMFF.

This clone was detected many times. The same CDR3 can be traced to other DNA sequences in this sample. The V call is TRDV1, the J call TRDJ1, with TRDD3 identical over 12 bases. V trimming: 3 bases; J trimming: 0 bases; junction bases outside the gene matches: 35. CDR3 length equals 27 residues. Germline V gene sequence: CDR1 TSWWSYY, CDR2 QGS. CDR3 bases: TGTGCTCTTGGGGACTACCTACGTCGATACCCTTTTCCCCCCTGGGGGATACGAAACGTTTACACCGATAAACTCATCTTT. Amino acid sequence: CALGDYLRRYPFPPWGIRNVYTDKLIF.

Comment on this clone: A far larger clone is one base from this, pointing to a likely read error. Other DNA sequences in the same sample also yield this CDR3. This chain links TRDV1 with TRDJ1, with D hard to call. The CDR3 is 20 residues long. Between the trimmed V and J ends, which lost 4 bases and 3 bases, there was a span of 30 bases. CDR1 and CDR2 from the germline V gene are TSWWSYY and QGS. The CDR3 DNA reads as TGTGCTCTTGGGGTATTATTCCGTCATCCCAGGGGTCCGAGGGCCGATAAACTCATCTTT. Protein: CALGVLFRHPRGPRADKLIF.